One sample yielded the 14 T cell receptor beta chains listed below, sequenced in a study of blood T cells in healthy people across ages. Next came a second PCR, run for 7 to 11 cycles, which used a sample-barcoded 5' primer along with a J-beta primer mix. TCRdb fed the 5' RACE reads into MiXCR, producing one record per CDR3 protein. The sample consists of fewer than 1,200,000 distinct CDR3 sequences, around 27% of them appearing once. These same records also appear under a second study, on T cells of mothers and their children.

Sequencing was carried out using blood. These receptors all stem from a girl aged 2 to 10 in good health.

The table lists this clonotype with a few counts. This chain uses TRBV28 with TRBJ2-4, with TRBD1 identical over 7 bases. J gave up 7 bases and V 8 bases, and 11 bases lay outside the gene matches. CDR3 length: 14 amino acids. Germline CDR1 and CDR2: MDHEN and SYDVKM. CDR3: CASRPSGQFNIQYF. The CDR3 region has the DNA TGTGCCAGCCGGCCGTCGGGACAGTTTAACATTCAGTACTTC.

V and J are TRBV9 and TRBJ2-5, with D perhaps matching TRBD1 (7 bases). The better agreement between TRBJ2-7 and the DNA end casts doubt on the J call. Germline CDR1 and CDR2: SGDLS and YYNGEE. The CDR3 has 15 amino acids. CDR3 loop: CASSETGTPPSEQYF. As DNA, the CDR3 is TGTGCCAGCAGCGAGACAGGGACTCCGCCCTCCGAGCAGTACTTC.

The chain has TRBV20-1 and TRBJ2-3; perhaps TRBD2 as D (6 bases). V dropped 5 bases and J dropped 2 bases, with 14 bases sitting between them. Looked up from germline, CDR1 is DFQATT and CDR2 is SNEGSKA (reference sequence). This CDR3 has 14 residues. CDR3 protein: CSAHVPGLTDTQYF. In nucleotides, the CDR3 is TGCAGTGCTCACGTGCCGGGACTCACAGATACGCAGTATTTT.

The chain combines TRBV7-9 with TRBJ1-1; the D gene is possibly TRBD1 (6 bases). CDR3 size: 13 residues. Germline CDR1 is SEHNR and CDR2 is FQNEAQ (reference sequence). The V end was cut by 6 bases, the J end by 6 bases, with 14 bases between. The CDR3 DNA reads TGTGCCAGCAGAATAGGGGGAGAGGCTGAAGCTTTCTTT. It specifies CASRIGGEAEAFF.

The J gene is TRBJ2-3, the V gene TRBV6-2 or TRBV6-3; TRBD2 aligns across 7 bases. The CDR3 has 15 amino acids. V trimming: 6 bases; J trimming: 5 bases; junction bases outside the gene matches: 11. The germline V gene encodes CDR1 MNHEY and CDR2 SVGEGT. CDR3 DNA: TGTGCCAGCAGCTCAATCCGACTAGCAGTAGATACGCAGTATTTT. Translated: CASSSIRLAVDTQYF.

This sequence joins TRBV2 and TRBJ1-2; D is undetermined. The CDR3 contains 13 residues. Per germline, CDR1 SNHLY and CDR2 FYNNEI. Trimming removed 8 bases at V and 6 bases at J, with 16 bases between. CDR3 sequence (DNA): TGTGCCAGCCTAAGGGCCCCTGGAAATGGCTACACCTTC. The encoded protein is CASLRAPGNGYTF.

Comments on this clonotype: This is likely a read error, given that the CDR3 carries no conserved phenylalanine or tryptophan at its end. V usage is TRBV9 and J usage is TRBJ2-3, with D hard to call. Germline CDR1 and CDR2: SGDLS and YYNGEE. The CDR3 totals 12 residues. V dropped 3 bases and J dropped 6 bases, with 8 bases sitting between them. CDR3 coding DNA: TGTGCCAGCAGCGACACGATGGATACGCAGTATCTT. Translated, it gives CASSDTMDTQYL.

This CDR3 reads CASSYSNEGAEAFF. CDR3 DNA sequence: TGTGCCAGCAGTTACTCGAATGAGGGCGCTGAAGCTTTCTTT. V and J are TRBV6-6 and TRBJ1-1; no clear D gene. V was pared by 0 bases and J by 6 bases, with 11 bases between. This CDR3 comprises 14 residues. Germline CDR1 is MNHNY and CDR2 is SVGAGI (reference sequence).

V usage is TRBV29-1 and J usage is TRBJ2-1; 10 bases line up with TRBD2. The DNA matches TRBJ2-5 better at its end, which makes the J call doubtful. Germline V gene data show CDR1 as SQVTM and CDR2 as ANQGSEA. This CDR3 comprises 17 residues. The CDR3 reads CSVGGLKASGSGETQYF. In nucleotides, the CDR3 is TGCAGCGTTGGGGGATTGAAGGCTAGCGGGAGTGGAGAGACCCAGTACTTC.

V and J are TRBV9 and TRBJ1-1; 7 bases fit TRBD1. Germline V gives CDR1 SGDLS, CDR2 YYNGEE. The CDR3 length is 15 residues. V dropped 4 bases and J dropped 5; count of bases not matched to a gene: 11. CDR3 protein: CASSPRTGRETEAFF. The CDR3 DNA reads as TGTGCCAGCAGCCCACGGACAGGCAGGGAAACTGAAGCTTTCTTT.

The chain combines TRBV6-1 with TRBJ2-1; TRBD2 matches 14 bases. The germline CDR1 and CDR2 sequences are MNHNS and SASEGT. This CDR3 has 15 amino acids. Trimming removed 6 bases from V and 5 bases from J; junction bases left unmatched: 3. CDR3 residues: CASRKGLAGDNEQFF. The CDR3, as DNA: TGTGCCAGCAGAAAGGGACTAGCGGGAGACAATGAGCAGTTCTTC.

In this sample, this clonotype turned up a few times. The germline gene is not matched at one end of the junction; a read error may be the cause. This sequence joins TRBV7-3 and TRBJ2-1; TRBD2 matches 7 bases. This CDR3 spans 13 amino acids. CDR1 and CDR2 (germline): SGHTA, FQGTGA. The CDR3 reads CAGSLTAGNEQFF. Written as DNA, the CDR3 is TGTGCCGGCAGTCTTACAGCGGGAAATGAGCAGTTCTTC.

This clonotype came up many times. The J gene is TRBJ1-1, the V gene TRBV27, with 8 bases that match TRBD1. With 2 bases clipped from V and 3 bases from J, the junction kept 2 bases outside the gene matches. Per germline, CDR1 MNHEY and CDR2 SMNVEV (reference sequence). The CDR3 length is 14 residues. This chain's CDR3 is CASSLQGADTEAFF. The CDR3 nucleotides are TGTGCCAGCAGTTTACAGGGGGCGGACACTGAAGCTTTCTTT.

This chain uses TRBV4-1 with TRBJ1-6; D is unresolved. The CDR3 spans 12 residues. Germline V CDR1 and CDR2: MGHRA, YSYEKL. Trimming took off 1 base at V and 10 bases at J, with 5 bases between the two ends. CDR3 DNA: TGCGCCAGCAGCCAAGTATCCTCACCCCTCCACTTT. Translating gives CASSQVSSPLHF.